Below are 8 T cell receptor beta chains sequenced from a single sample in a study of human thymus T cells. Assay: immunoSEQ multiplex PCR; the TCRdb copy retains only in-frame clones and omits some. The table lists approximately 71,000 clones, 90% to 95% of them singletons. Thymic material originated from resections removed in the course of corrective heart surgery. Sequencing was carried out using thymus tissue. Source of these receptors: a girl less than two years old with a congenital heart defect but otherwise immunologically healthy.

The chain couples TRBV11-3 to TRBJ2-1; TRBD2 aligns across 8 bases. CDR1 and CDR2 from the germline V gene are SGHNT and YENEEA. J was trimmed by 4 bases and V by 2 bases; bases with no gene match: 7. The CDR3 extends over 16 amino acids. As DNA, the CDR3 is TGTGCCAGCAGCTTAAGTGACGGGAGGGGGTACAATGAGCAGTTCTTC. This codes for CASSLSDGRGYNEQFF.

This chain links TRBV19 with TRBJ1-2; unclear D gene. V gave up 8 bases and J gave up 4 bases, with 17 bases separating them. The CDR3 spans 14 residues. Germline CDR1 reads LNHDA; CDR2 reads SQIVND (reference sequence). The CDR3 sequence: CASWPGPSVYGYTF. The DNA for the CDR3 is TGTGCCAGTTGGCCCGGGCCGTCGGTCTATGGCTACACCTTC.

The chain has TRBV27 and TRBJ2-3, with 8 bases identical to TRBD1. V was clipped by 8 bases and J by 1 base; unmatched bases: 11. This CDR3 has 16 residues. The germline gives CDR1 MNHEY, CDR2 SMNVEV (reference sequence). DNA for the CDR3: TGTGCCAGCGGGGACAGGCTGGGTTGCGGCACAGATACGCAGTATTTT. Amino acids: CASGDRLGCGTDTQYF.

The chain carries TRBV7-2 and TRBJ1-2; the D gene is possibly TRBD1 (6 bases). This CDR3 has 16 residues. V lost 6 bases and J lost 4, with 21 bases in between. Germline V gene data show CDR1 as SGHTA and CDR2 as FQGNSA. The CDR3 bases are TGTGCCAGCAGTAAAAGGGCGTTGACAGGCATCTATGGCTACACCTTC. Protein: CASSKRALTGIYGYTF. The full variable domain, completed using reference TRBV7-2 and TRBJ1-2, is GAGVSQSPSNKVTEKGKDVELRCDPISGHTALYWYRQSLGQGLEFLIYFQGNSAPDKSGLPSDRFSAERTGGSVSTLTIQRTQQEDSAVYLCASSKRALTGIYGYTFGSGTRLTVV.

The genes are TRBV5-1 and TRBJ2-7; TRBD2 agrees at 8 bases. The CDR3 contains 15 residues. Germline V CDR1 and CDR2: SGHRS, YFSETQ. The V segment lost 1 base and the J segment 4 bases; nucleotides outside the gene matches: 7. The CDR3 reads CASSLILAAEYEQYF. The CDR3 DNA sequence: TGCGCCAGCAGCTTGATACTAGCGGCAGAATACGAGCAGTACTTC.

The V and J genes are TRBV28 and TRBJ1-4, with TRBD1 as a possible D gene (6 bases). In germline, CDR1 is MDHEN, CDR2 SYDVKM. CDR3 length equals 17 residues. Trimming took off 4 bases at V and 5 bases at J, with 20 bases between the two ends. This CDR3 is CASSSEQGPPSNEKLFF. The CDR3 nucleotides read TGTGCCAGCAGTTCTGAACAGGGTCCCCCGTCAAATGAAAAACTGTTTTTT. The full variable domain, with the rest looked up from reference TRBV28 and TRBJ1-4, is DVKVTQSSRYLVKRTGEKVFLECVQDMDHENMFWYRQDPGLGLRLIYFSYDVKMKEKGDIPEGYSVSREKKERFSLILESASTNQTSMYLCASSSEQGPPSNEKLFFGSGTQLSVL.

The chain has TRBV28 and TRBJ1-1; D call uncertain. V was shortened by 3 bases and J by 11 bases, with 19 bases between the two germline ends. The CDR3 loop spans 14 amino acids. Germline-derived CDR1 and CDR2 are MDHEN and SYDVKM. CDR3 in DNA: TGTGCCAGCAGTTTTATGGCGGCTAGGGTGGATGCTTTCTTT. It codes for CASSFMAARVDAFF. Complete variable domain (other parts from reference TRBV28 and TRBJ1-1): DVKVTQSSRYLVKRTGEKVFLECVQDMDHENMFWYRQDPGLGLRLIYFSYDVKMKEKGDIPEGYSVSREKKERFSLILESASTNQTSMYLCASSFMAARVDAFFGQGTRLTVV.

The chain carries TRBV11-2 and TRBJ2-7, with D perhaps given as TRBD1 or TRBD2 (5 bases each). Germline CDR1 SGHAT, CDR2 FQNNGV. There are 15 residues in the CDR3. The V end was cut by 1 base, the J end by 2 bases, with 12 bases between. In DNA, the CDR3 is TGTGCCAGCAGCTTAGGAGGGGAACCCGCCTACGAGCAGTACTTC. This codes for CASSLGGEPAYEQYF.